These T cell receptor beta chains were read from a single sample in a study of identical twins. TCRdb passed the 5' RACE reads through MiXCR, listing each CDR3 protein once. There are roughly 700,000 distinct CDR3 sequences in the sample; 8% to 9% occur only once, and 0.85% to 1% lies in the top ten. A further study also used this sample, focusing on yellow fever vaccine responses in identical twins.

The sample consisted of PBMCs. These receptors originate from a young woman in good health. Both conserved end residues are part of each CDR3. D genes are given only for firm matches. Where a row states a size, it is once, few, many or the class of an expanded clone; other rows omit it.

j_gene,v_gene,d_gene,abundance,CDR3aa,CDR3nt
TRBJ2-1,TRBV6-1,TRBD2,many,CASSRLAGVREQFF,TGTGCCAGCAGCCGATTAGCGGGAGTTCGTGAGCAGTTCTTC
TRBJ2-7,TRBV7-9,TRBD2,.,CASSPGGMKYEQYF,TGTGCCAGCAGCCCCGGGGGGATGAAATACGAGCAGTACTTC
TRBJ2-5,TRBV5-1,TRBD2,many,CASSLSPAGETQYF,TGCGCCAGCAGCTTGAGTCCAGCGGGGGAGACCCAGTACTTC
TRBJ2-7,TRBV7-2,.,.,CASSLGPITGLDYEQYF,TGTGCCAGCAGCTTAGGACCCATTACAGGGTTAGACTACGAGCAGTACTTC
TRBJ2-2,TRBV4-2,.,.,CASSQDLDTGELFF,TGTGCCAGCAGCCAAGATTTGGACACCGGGGAGCTGTTTTTT
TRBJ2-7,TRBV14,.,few,CASSQSRAHEQYF,TGTGCCAGCAGCCAAAGCAGGGCTCACGAGCAGTACTTC
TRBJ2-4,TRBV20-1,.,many,CSALGGAKNIQYF,TGCAGTGCTCTAGGGGGAGCCAAAAACATTCAGTACTTC
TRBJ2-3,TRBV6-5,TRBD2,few,CASSYLVAGGSDTQYF,TGTGCCAGCAGTTACTTGGTAGCGGGGGGCTCAGATACGCAGTATTTT
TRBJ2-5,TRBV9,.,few,CASSVAPRETQYF,TGTGCCAGCAGCGTAGCCCCACGGGAGACCCAGTACTTC
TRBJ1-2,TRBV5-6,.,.,CASSLLSSLDGYTF,TGTGCCAGCAGCTTGCTGTCAAGTCTAGATGGCTACACCTTC
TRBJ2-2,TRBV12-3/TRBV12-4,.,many,CASTQGTGELFF,TGTGCCAGCACCCAGGGCACCGGGGAGCTGTTTTTT
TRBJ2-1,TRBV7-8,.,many,CASSSRGQLYNEQFF,TGTGCCAGCAGCTCGCGGGGACAGCTCTACAATGAGCAGTTCTTC
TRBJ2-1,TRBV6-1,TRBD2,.,CASILGGGLAGEGQFF,TGTGCCAGCATCTTAGGGGGGGGACTAGCGGGAGAAGGGCAGTTCTTC
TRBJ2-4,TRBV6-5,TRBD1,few,CASSSPGQWGNIQYF,TGTGCCAGCAGTTCTCCGGGACAGTGGGGAAACATTCAGTACTTC
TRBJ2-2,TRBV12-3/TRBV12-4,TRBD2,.,CASRPSGGVNTGELFF,TGTGCCAGCAGACCAAGCGGGGGGGTGAACACCGGGGAGCTGTTTTTT
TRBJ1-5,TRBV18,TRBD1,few,CASSQGTGKASNQPQHF,TGTGCCAGCTCACAAGGGACAGGGAAGGCGAGCAATCAGCCCCAGCATTTT
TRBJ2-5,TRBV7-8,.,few,CVSSRTSEETQYF,TGTGTCAGCAGTCGGACAAGTGAAGAGACCCAGTACTTC
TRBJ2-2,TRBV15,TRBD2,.,CATSRDLMRGRDPPGELFF,TGTGCCACCAGCAGAGATCTTATGCGCGGGAGGGACCCACCCGGGGAGCTGTTTTTT
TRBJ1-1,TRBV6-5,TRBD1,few,CASSYDQGGASNTEAFF,TGTGCCAGCAGTTACGACCAAGGGGGCGCTTCGAACACTGAAGCTTTCTTT
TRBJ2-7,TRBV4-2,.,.,CASSQMDGSSYEQYF,TGTGCCAGCAGCCAGATGGACGGGAGCTCCTACGAGCAGTACTTC
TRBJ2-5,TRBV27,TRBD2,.,CASSLWTSGSQETQYF,TGTGCCAGCAGTTTATGGACTAGCGGATCCCAAGAGACCCAGTACTTC
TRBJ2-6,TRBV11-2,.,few,CASSLESTFSGANVLTF,TGTGCCAGCAGCTTAGAATCGACGTTTTCTGGGGCCAACGTCCTGACTTTC
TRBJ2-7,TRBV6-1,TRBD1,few,CASSQGQGVPYEQYF,TGTGCCAGCAGCCAAGGACAGGGGGTCCCCTACGAGCAGTACTTC
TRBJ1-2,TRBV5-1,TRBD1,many,CASSQRGQGNYGYTF,TGCGCCAGCAGCCAAAGGGGACAGGGTAACTATGGCTACACCTTC
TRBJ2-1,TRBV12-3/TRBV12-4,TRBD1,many,CASSLVRGRHNEQFF,TGTGCCAGCAGTTTAGTGAGGGGGCGGCACAATGAGCAGTTCTTC
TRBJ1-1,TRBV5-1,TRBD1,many,CASSTGGPEAFF,TGCGCCAGCTCAACAGGGGGACCTGAAGCTTTCTTT
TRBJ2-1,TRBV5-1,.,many,CASSPGTAYNEQFF,TGTGCCAGCAGCCCAGGGACCGCTTACAATGAGCAGTTCTTC
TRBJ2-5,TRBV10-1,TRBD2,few,CASSEVAGTETQYF,TGCGCCAGCAGTGAGGTAGCGGGAACAGAGACCCAGTACTTC
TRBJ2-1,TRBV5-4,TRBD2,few,CASSPKGTSGTREQFF,TGTGCCAGCAGCCCAAAGGGGACTAGCGGGACACGGGAGCAGTTCTTC
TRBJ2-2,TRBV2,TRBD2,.,CASRRIGGVDGELFF,TGTGCCAGCAGACGCATCGGGGGGGTTGACGGGGAGCTGTTTTTT
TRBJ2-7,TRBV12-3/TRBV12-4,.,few,CASRRAYEQYF,TGTGCCAGCAGACGAGCCTACGAGCAGTACTTC
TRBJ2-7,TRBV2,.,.,CASSGDGSYEQYF,TGTGCCAGCAGTGGGGACGGCTCCTACGAGCAGTACTTC
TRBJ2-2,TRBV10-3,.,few,CAISGFGNTGELFF,TGTGCCATCAGTGGCTTTGGGAACACCGGGGAGCTGTTTTTT
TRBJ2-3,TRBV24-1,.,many,CATSDSRRKSDTQYF,TGTGCCACCAGTGATTCTCGACGCAAATCAGATACGCAGTATTTT
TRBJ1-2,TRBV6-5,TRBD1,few,CASSSTGVNGYTF,TGTGCCAGCAGTTCCACAGGGGTGAATGGCTACACCTTC
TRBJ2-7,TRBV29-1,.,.,CSVADRKSYEQYF,TGCAGCGTTGCAGACAGGAAATCCTACGAGCAGTACTTC
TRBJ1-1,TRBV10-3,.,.,CAIRTDSRNTEAFF,TGTGCCATCAGAACGGACAGCCGGAACACTGAAGCTTTCTTT
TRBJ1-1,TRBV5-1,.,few,CASSATIVNTEAFF,TGCGCCAGCAGCGCTACCATAGTGAACACTGAAGCTTTCTTT
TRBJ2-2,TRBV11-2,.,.,CASSSSNSPSNTGELFF,TGTGCCAGCAGCTCATCAAATTCGCCATCGAACACCGGGGAGCTGTTTTTT
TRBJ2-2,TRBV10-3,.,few,CAISEGGVANTGELFF,TGTGCCATCAGTGAGGGCGGGGTCGCGAACACCGGGGAGCTGTTTTTT